This TCR beta chain originates from a study of T cell changes during pregnancy in multiple sclerosis. CDR3 length: 15 amino acids. J lost 6 bases, V lost 0 bases, and 6 bases had no gene match. CDR1 and CDR2 (germline): LGHNA, YNFKEQ. Here immunoSEQ multiplex PCR was the method, and the copy in TCRdb shows in-frame clones only, minus some. This sample has 64,000 or so clones, with around 97% found just once. The material was CD8+ T cells from peripheral blood mononuclear cells, obtained after pregnancy. The TCR was taken from a female donor with multiple sclerosis, enrolled in a pregnancy study. This chain links TRBV4-2 with TRBJ2-7; 9 nucleotides agree with TRBD2. CDR3 residues: CASSQDLAGASEQYF. CDR3 sequence (DNA): TGTGCCAGCAGCCAAGACTTAGCGGGAGCGAGCGAGCAGTACTTC.